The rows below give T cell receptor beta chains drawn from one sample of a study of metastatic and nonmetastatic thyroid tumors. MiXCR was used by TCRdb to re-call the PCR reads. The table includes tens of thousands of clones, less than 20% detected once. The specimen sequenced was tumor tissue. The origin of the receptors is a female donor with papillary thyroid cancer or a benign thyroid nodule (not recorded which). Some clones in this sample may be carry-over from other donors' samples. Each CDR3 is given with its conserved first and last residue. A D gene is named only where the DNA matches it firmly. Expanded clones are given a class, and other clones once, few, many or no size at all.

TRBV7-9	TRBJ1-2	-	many	TGTGCCAGCAGCCATGGGTCCGGGGGCGCGATCTATGGCTACACCTTC	CASSHGSGGAIYGYTF
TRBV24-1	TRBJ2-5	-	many	TGTGCCACCAGTGATTTGGGCGGGGCGGTGGAGACCCAGTACTTC	CATSDLGGAVETQYF
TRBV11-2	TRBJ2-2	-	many	TGTGCCAGCAGCTCCGGGACGGGCTCGAACACCGGGGAGCTGTTTTTT	CASSSGTGSNTGELFF
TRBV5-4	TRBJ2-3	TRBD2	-	TGTGCCAGCAGCCCCCGACTAGCGCCAGATACGCAGTATTTT	CASSPRLAPDTQYF
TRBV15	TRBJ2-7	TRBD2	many	TGTGCCACCAGCAGAGACCGCGGGAGGGGGTACGAGCAGTACTTC	CATSRDRGRGYEQYF
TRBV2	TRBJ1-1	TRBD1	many	TGTGCCAGCAGTGGACAGGGGGCGGGGAACACTGAAGCTTTCTTT	CASSGQGAGNTEAFF
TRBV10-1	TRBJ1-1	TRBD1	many	TGCGCCAGCAGCAGACAGGGGTTCGGAACTGAAGCTTTCTTT	CASSRQGFGTEAFF
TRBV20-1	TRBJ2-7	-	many	TGCAGTGCTACAGCCACCTACGAGCAGTACTTC	CSATATYEQYF
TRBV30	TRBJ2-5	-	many	TGTGCCTGGAGCGGGATGGAGACCCAGTACTTC	CAWSGMETQYF
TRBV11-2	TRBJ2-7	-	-	TGTGCCAGCAGCTTAGTGGTTAGCGCGAGCGGAAACGAGCAGTACTTC	CASSLVVSASGNEQYF
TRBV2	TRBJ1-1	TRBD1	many	TGTGCCAGCAGTGGGACAGGGATGAACACTGAAGCTTTCTTT	CASSGTGMNTEAFF
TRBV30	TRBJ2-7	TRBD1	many	TGTGCCTGGGGAAGACAGGGACCTTACGAGCAGTACTTC	CAWGRQGPYEQYF
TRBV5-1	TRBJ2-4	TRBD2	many	TGCGCCAGCAGCTTGGCGGCTAGCGGGAGTGCCGCCAAAAACATTCAGTACTTC	CASSLAASGSAAKNIQYF
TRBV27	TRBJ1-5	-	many	TGTGCCAGCAGTTTATCGTGGGCGGGCAATCAGCCCCAGCATTTT	CASSLSWAGNQPQHF
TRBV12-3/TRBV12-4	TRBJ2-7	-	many	TGTGCCAGCACCATGGACGGGCCGGGATACGAGCAGTACTTC	CASTMDGPGYEQYF
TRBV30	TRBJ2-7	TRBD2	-	TGTGCCTCGAAGACTAGCGGGACGTTAGAGCAGTACTTC	CASKTSGTLEQYF
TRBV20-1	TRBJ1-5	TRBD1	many	TGCAGTGCTAGCACAGGGGATGGAAAACATAGCAATCAGCCCCAGCATTTT	CSASTGDGKHSNQPQHF
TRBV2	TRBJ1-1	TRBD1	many	TGTGCCAGCATCAGACAGGGGCCTGAAGCTTTCTTT	CASIRQGPEAFF
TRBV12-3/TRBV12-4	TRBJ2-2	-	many	TGTGCCAGCAGTTTGGTAGCATTCACCGGGGAGCTGTTTTTT	CASSLVAFTGELFF
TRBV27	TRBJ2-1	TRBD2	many	TGTGCCAGCAATACTAGCGGGAGGGCCTACAATGAGCAGTTCTTC	CASNTSGRAYNEQFF
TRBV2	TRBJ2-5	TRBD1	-	TGTGCCAGCAGTGATGTAGGGGGACAGGGGATTCAAGAGACCCAGTACTTC	CASSDVGGQGIQETQYF
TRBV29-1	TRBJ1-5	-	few	TGCAGCGCCCAGGACGAGAGCAATCAGCACCAGCATTTT	CSAQDESNQHQHF
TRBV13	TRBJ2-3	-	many	TGTGCCAGCAGCCGCCCCGGGGCAACCTCAGATACGCAGTATTTT	CASSRPGATSDTQYF
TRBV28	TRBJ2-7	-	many	TGTGCCAGCAGTTTAGGTATGGCTGGGAGATTGACGGGCGTGCAGTACTTC	CASSLGMAGRLTGVQYF
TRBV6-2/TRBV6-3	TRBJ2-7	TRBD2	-	TGTGCCAGCAGTTACTCGAAATGGGTGGAGGCGGGCGGGAGAGGGACCTACGAGCAGTACTTC	CASSYSKWVEAGGRGTYEQYF
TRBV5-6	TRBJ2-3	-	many	TGTGCCAGCAGCTTGGCAGGACCGAGCACAGATACGCAGTATTTT	CASSLAGPSTDTQYF
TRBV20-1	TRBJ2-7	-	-	TGCAGTGCTGAGAACCCCGGGACTGGCCGATACGAGCAGTACTTC	CSAENPGTGRYEQYF
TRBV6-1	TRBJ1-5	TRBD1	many	TGTGCCAGCAGACATGCCTTTTGGGACAGGGAACAGCCCCAGCATTTT	CASRHAFWDREQPQHF
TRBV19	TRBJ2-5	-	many	TGTGCCAGTGCCCGACAGGCCGGGCCGTGGGAGACCCAGTACTTC	CASARQAGPWETQYF
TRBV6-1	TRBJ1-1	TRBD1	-	TGTGCCAGCCTCACCCGGTACAGGGGGCTCTCTGAAGCTTTCTTT	CASLTRYRGLSEAFF
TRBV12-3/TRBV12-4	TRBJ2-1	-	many	TGTGCCAGCAGTTTAGTTTACAGCTCCTACAATGAGCAGTTCTTC	CASSLVYSSYNEQFF
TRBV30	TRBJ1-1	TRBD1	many	TGTGCCTGGAGCTGGGGACAGGGGAGGACTGAAGCTTTCTTT	CAWSWGQGRTEAFF
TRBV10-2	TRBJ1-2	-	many	TGCGCCAGCAGTGATTTGGGTATCAGGGGCTACACCTTC	CASSDLGIRGYTF
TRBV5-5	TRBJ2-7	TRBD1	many	TGTGCCAGCAGCCCGGTCCCCGACAGGGGCCCACTCGAGCAGTACTTC	CASSPVPDRGPLEQYF
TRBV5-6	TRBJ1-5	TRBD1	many	TGTGCCAGCAGCGGGGGACAGGACTACAATCAGCCCCAGCATTTT	CASSGGQDYNQPQHF
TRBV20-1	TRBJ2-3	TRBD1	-	TGCAGTGCTAGGGGGCCGGGACAGGGGGCCGCAGATACGCAGTATTTT	CSARGPGQGAADTQYF
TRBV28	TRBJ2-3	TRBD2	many	TGTGCCAGCAGTTCCCCCTGGAGCGGGAGGGAGGCTACGCAGTATTTT	CASSSPWSGREATQYF
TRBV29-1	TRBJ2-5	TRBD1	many	TGCAGCGTGACAGGGCGGGAGACCCAGTACTTC	CSVTGRETQYF
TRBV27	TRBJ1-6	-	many	TGTGCCAGCAGTTTGACGGGGGTGAATTCACCCCTCCACTTT	CASSLTGVNSPLHF
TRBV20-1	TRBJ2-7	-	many	TGCAGTGCTACCGGGAATTCAGGGTACTCCGAGCAGTACTTC	CSATGNSGYSEQYF
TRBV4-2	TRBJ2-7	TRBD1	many	TGTGCCAGCAGCCAAGGGCCCGTGCCAGGGGGATTCTACGAGCAGTACTTC	CASSQGPVPGGFYEQYF
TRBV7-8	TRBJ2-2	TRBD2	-	TGTGCCAGCATCCTAGACGGACTAGCGGGAGCCACCGGGGAGCTGTTTTTT	CASILDGLAGATGELFF
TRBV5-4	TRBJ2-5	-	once	TGTGCCAGCAGACCCGAGCAGGGGCAGCCGCAGTACTTC	CASRPEQGQPQYF
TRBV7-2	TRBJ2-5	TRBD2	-	TGTGCCAGCAGCTTAGGCGCGGGAGGAGAGACCCAGTACTTC	CASSLGAGGETQYF
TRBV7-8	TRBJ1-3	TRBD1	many	TGTGCCAGCAGGACAGGGCTGGGTGGAAACACCATATATTTT	CASRTGLGGNTIYF
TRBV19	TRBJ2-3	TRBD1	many	TGTGCCAGTAGTAACAGGGGGCGAACAGATACGCAGTATTTT	CASSNRGRTDTQYF
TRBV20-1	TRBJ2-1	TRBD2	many	TGCAGTGCTAAAGTGGCGGGAGGACACGAGAATGAGCAGTTCTTC	CSAKVAGGHENEQFF
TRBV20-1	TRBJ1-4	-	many	TGCAGTGCTAGTTCGAGTGAAAAACTGTTTTTT	CSASSSEKLFF
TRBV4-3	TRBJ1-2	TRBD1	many	TGCGCCAGCAGCCGGGGACAGGGGTTCTATGGCTACACCTTC	CASSRGQGFYGYTF
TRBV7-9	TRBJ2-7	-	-	TGTGCCAGCAGCTTAGCCGGGGGAAGTACCTACGAGCAGTACTTC	CASSLAGGSTYEQYF
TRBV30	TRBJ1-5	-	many	TGTGCCTGGAGTGTAAGGGGCAATCAGCCCCAGCATTTT	CAWSVRGNQPQHF
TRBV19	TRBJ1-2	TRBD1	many	TGTGCCAGTGCAGGGACAGGGTATGGCTACACCTTC	CASAGTGYGYTF
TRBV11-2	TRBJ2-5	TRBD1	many	TGTGCCAGCAGCGACCGGGACAGGGACGCTAAAGAGACCCAGTACTTC	CASSDRDRDAKETQYF
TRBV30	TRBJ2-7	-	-	TGTGCCTGGACCCTAAGCCATGGGTGGGCGGCAAGCGAGCAGTACTTC	CAWTLSHGWAASEQYF
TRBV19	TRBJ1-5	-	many	TGTGCCAGTAGTATACCCTCCAGGGGTGCGAGCAATCAGCCCCAGCATTTT	CASSIPSRGASNQPQHF